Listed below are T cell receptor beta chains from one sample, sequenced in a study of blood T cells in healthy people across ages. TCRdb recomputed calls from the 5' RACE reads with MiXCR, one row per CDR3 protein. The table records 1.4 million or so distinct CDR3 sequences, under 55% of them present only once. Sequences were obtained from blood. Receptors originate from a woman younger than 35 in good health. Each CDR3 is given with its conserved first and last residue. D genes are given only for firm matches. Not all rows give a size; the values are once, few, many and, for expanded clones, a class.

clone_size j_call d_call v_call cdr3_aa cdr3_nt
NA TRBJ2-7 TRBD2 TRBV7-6 CASSFQGGSSYNEQYF TGTGCCAGCAGCTTCCAGGGCGGGAGCTCCTACAATGAGCAGTACTTC
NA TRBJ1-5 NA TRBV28 CASPLLGRESNQPQHF TGTGCCAGCCCCCTGTTGGGCAGGGAAAGTAATCAGCCCCAGCATTTT
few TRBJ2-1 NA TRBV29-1 CSVGTILTNEQFF TGCAGCGTTGGGACGATTCTTACCAATGAGCAGTTCTTC
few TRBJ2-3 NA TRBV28 CASSLRFGVVDTQYF TGTGCCAGCAGTTTAAGGTTTGGGGTGGTGGATACGCAGTATTTT
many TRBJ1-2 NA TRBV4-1 CASSQDGRGNYGYTF TGCGCCAGCAGCCAAGATGGACGAGGGAACTATGGCTACACCTTC
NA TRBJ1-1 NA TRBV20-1 CSARDPGPGTEAFF TGCAGTGCTAGAGATCCGGGGCCGGGAACTGAAGCTTTCTTT
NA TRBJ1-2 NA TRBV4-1 CASSLGIRDGYTF TGCGCCAGCAGCCTCGGGATTAGGGATGGCTACACCTTC
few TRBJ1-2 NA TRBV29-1 CSVELGWNNYGYTF TGCAGCGTTGAATTGGGGTGGAATAACTATGGCTACACCTTC
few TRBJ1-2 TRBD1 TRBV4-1 CASSQGGTGHFLVYGYTF TGCGCCAGCAGCCAAGGGGGGACAGGGCACTTCTTGGTCTATGGCTACACCTTC
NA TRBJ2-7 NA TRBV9 CASSVFEQSSYEQYF TGTGCCAGCAGCGTATTTGAGCAGAGCTCCTACGAGCAGTACTTC
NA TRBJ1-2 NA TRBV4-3 CASSQGPAPTYGYTF TGCGCCAGCAGCCAGGGGCCGGCACCGACCTATGGCTACACCTTC
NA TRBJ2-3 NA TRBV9 CASGPRRGHNTDTQYF TGTGCCAGCGGCCCGCGTAGGGGACACAACACAGATACGCAGTATTTT
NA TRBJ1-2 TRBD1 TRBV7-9 CASSLPGTGVFENGYTF TGTGCCAGCAGCTTACCCGGGACAGGGGTATTTGAAAATGGCTACACCTTC
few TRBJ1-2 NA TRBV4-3 CASSQDSATNYGYTF TGCGCCAGCAGCCAGGACAGCGCTACTAACTATGGCTACACCTTC
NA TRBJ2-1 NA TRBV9 CASSVSLASSYNEQFF TGTGCCAGCAGCGTCAGTCTAGCGAGCTCCTACAATGAGCAGTTCTTC
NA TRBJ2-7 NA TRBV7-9 CASSLPGHIYEQYF TGTGCCAGCAGCTTGCCGGGACACATCTACGAGCAGTACTTC
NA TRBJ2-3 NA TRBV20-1 CSARGLGTDTQYF TGCAGTGCTAGAGGACTAGGCACAGATACGCAGTATTTT
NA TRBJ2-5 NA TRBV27 CASSANDGLETQYF TGTGCCAGCAGTGCAAACGACGGGCTGGAGACCCAGTACTTC
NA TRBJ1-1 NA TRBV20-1 CSASLYTEAFF TGCAGTGCTAGTTTGTACACTGAAGCTTTCTTT
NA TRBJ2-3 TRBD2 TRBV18 CASSLGTSGAEDTQYF TGTGCCAGCTCACTCGGGACTAGCGGGGCGGAAGATACGCAGTATTTT